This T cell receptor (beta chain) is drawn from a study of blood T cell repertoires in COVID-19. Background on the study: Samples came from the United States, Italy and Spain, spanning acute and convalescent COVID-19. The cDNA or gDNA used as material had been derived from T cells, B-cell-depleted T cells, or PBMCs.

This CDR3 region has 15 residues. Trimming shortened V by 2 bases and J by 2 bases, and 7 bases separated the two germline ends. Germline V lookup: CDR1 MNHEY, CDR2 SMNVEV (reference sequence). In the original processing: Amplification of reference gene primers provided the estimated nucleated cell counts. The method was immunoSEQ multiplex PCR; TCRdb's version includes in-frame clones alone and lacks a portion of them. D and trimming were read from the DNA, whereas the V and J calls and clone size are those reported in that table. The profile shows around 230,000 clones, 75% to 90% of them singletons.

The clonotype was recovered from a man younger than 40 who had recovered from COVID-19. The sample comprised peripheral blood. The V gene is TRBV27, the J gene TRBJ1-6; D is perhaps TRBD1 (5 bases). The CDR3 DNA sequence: TGTGCCAGCAGTTTAGGGGGGGCCTATAATTCACCCCTCCACTTT. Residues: CASSLGGAYNSPLHF.